These 15 T cell receptor beta chains came from one sample sequenced in a study of control samples from healthy donors and cancer patients. Profiled with immunoSEQ multiplex PCR; TCRdb holds only in-frame clones, not every one. The table has more than 95,000 clones, more than 70% seen once. Input material: blood. Receptors originate from a woman aged 70 to 79 in good health.

This clone was recorded a few times. One junction end does not reproduce the germline sequence, and a read error may be involved. J is TRBJ1-3 and V is TRBV6-1, with D possibly matching TRBD1 (6 bases). Germline V CDR1 and CDR2: MNHNS, SASEGT. The CDR3 is 15 amino acids. CDR3 DNA sequence: TGTGCCAGCAGAGAAGGGGGGAACTCTGGAAACACCATATATTTT. Protein product: CASREGGNSGNTIYF.

This chain uses TRBV27 with TRBJ1-1; 7 bases align to TRBD1. The length of the CDR3 is 14 residues. Germline V lookup: CDR1 MNHEY, CDR2 SMNVEV (reference sequence). V lost 4 bases and J lost 3; bases outside the gene matches: 5. CDR3 nucleotides: TGTGCCAGCAGTTCAGCAGGGGGGGACACTGAAGCTTTCTTT. Amino acids: CASSSAGGDTEAFF.

This rearrangement joins TRBV24-1 to TRBJ1-2; D ambiguous. The CDR3 loop spans 13 amino acids. The germline CDR1 and CDR2 sequences are KGHDR and SFDVKD. V was shortened by 3 bases and J by 5 bases, with 9 bases between the two germline ends. The CDR3 region is CATSDDQGYGYTF. CDR3 nucleotides: TGTGCCACCAGTGATGACCAAGGGTATGGCTACACCTTC.

The chain couples TRBV19 to TRBJ2-1, with D tentatively TRBD2 (7 bases). CDR1 is LNHDA and CDR2 is SQIVND in the germline V gene (reference sequence). There are 16 residues in the CDR3. V was trimmed by 3 bases and J by 4 bases, leaving 16 bases between them. The CDR3 reads CASSIGRGGAYNEQFF. The CDR3 DNA sequence: TGTGCCAGTAGTATTGGAAGAGGGGGGGCTTACAATGAGCAGTTCTTC.

The chain carries TRBV7-9 and TRBJ1-1; TRBD1 aligns across 8 bases. V was clipped by 5 bases and J by 3 bases; unmatched bases: 8. The germline V gene encodes CDR1 SEHNR and CDR2 FQNEAQ (reference sequence). There are 15 residues in the CDR3. DNA of the CDR3: TGTGCCAGCAGCGCCCGGGACAGGTCAGACACTGAAGCTTTCTTT. This gives the protein CASSARDRSDTEAFF.

The chain carries TRBV11-2 and TRBJ1-1; D perhaps matches TRBD1 (5 bases). CDR3 size: 11 residues. In germline, CDR1 is SGHAT, CDR2 FQNNGV. The V end lost 5 bases, the J end lost 13 bases, and 14 bases lay between the germline ends. The CDR3 DNA sequence: TGTGCCAGCAGCCCTCCGGGACTGGGTTTCTTT. Translating gives CASSPPGLGFF.

The genes are TRBV19 and TRBJ1-6, with D tentatively TRBD1 (5 bases). The germline V gene has CDR1 LNHDA and CDR2 SQIVND (reference sequence). Trimming left V 3 bases short and J 7 bases short, with 10 bases between. The CDR3 runs 14 residues. CDR3 protein: CASSMGTANSPLHF. CDR3 bases: TGTGCCAGTAGTATGGGGACGGCGAATTCACCCCTCCACTTT. The complete variable domain, with remaining parts taken from reference TRBV19 and TRBJ1-6, reads DGGITQSPKYLFRKEGQNVTLSCEQNLNHDAMYWYRQDPGQGLRLIYYSQIVNDFQKGDIAEGYSVSREKKESFPLTVTSAQKNPTAFYLCASSMGTANSPLHFGNGTRLTVT.

The gene calls are TRBV19 and TRBJ2-7; 10 nucleotides agree with TRBD2. The CDR3 sequence is 15 residues long. With V trimmed by 6 bases and J by 3 bases, 8 bases remained unmatched. The germline V gene encodes CDR1 LNHDA and CDR2 SQIVND (reference sequence). For the CDR3, the DNA is TGTGCCAGTAGCCGGACTAGCGGTGAACTCTACGAGCAGTACTTC. Amino acids: CASSRTSGELYEQYF.

CDR3 nucleotide sequence: TGTGCCTCCAAGGGGGGGGCAGAAGAGACCCAGTACTTC. Residues: CASKGGAEETQYF. The chain recombines TRBV12-3 or TRBV12-4 with TRBJ2-5; perhaps TRBD2 as D (7 bases). V lost 11 bases and J 3 bases, leaving 16 bases between the germline ends. This CDR3 is built from 13 residues.

This chain links TRBV5-1 with TRBJ1-1; 7 bases are shared with TRBD1. The CDR3 extends over 17 amino acids. Germline V gene data show CDR1 as SGHRS and CDR2 as YFSETQ. V lost 4 bases and J lost 5; bases outside the gene matches: 17. Written as DNA, the CDR3 is TGCGCCAGCAGCCTACCGGGACAGATCTCGGTGGGGACTGAAGCTTTCTTT. It encodes CASSLPGQISVGTEAFF.

The chain joins TRBV19 to TRBJ1-5, with 8 bases aligning to TRBD1. CDR1 LNHDA and CDR2 SQIVND come from the germline V gene (reference sequence). The length of the CDR3 is 15 residues. V shed 1 base, J shed 9 bases, and the junction held 8 bases outside the gene matches. The CDR3 is CASSIGGQGGAPQHF. CDR3 nucleotide sequence: TGTGCCAGTAGTATAGGTGGACAGGGAGGCGCGCCCCAGCATTTT. Using reference TRBV19 and TRBJ1-5 for the parts outside the CDR3, the full variable domain is DGGITQSPKYLFRKEGQNVTLSCEQNLNHDAMYWYRQDPGQGLRLIYYSQIVNDFQKGDIAEGYSVSREKKESFPLTVTSAQKNPTAFYLCASSIGGQGGAPQHFGDGTRLSIL.

The rearrangement joins TRBV6-5 to TRBJ2-1; TRBD2 matches 8 bases. The CDR3 is made up of 15 amino acids. Germline CDR1 MNHEY, CDR2 SVGAGI. Germline trimming cut 3 bases from V and 5 bases from J; bases unmatched to any gene: 6. The CDR3 sequence is CASSYTSGNDNEQFF. For the CDR3, the DNA is TGTGCCAGCAGTTATACTAGCGGTAACGACAATGAGCAGTTCTTC.

The chain is built from TRBV3-1 (or the pseudogene TRBV3-2) and TRBJ1-2, with D perhaps matching TRBD1 (6 bases). The CDR3 sequence is 17 residues long. V shed 0 bases and J shed 1 base, with 15 bases lying between them. Germline lookup yields CDR1 LGHDT and CDR2 YNNKEL (reference sequence). CDR3 in DNA: TGTGCCAGCAGCCAAGATGTTAAGGACAGAGATAACTATGGCTACACCTTC. Protein product: CASSQDVKDRDNYGYTF.

This chain connects TRBV5-4 to TRBJ2-5, with 7 bases fitting TRBD2. CDR3 length: 13 residues. Germline CDR1 is SGHNT and CDR2 is YYREEE (reference sequence). The trim removed 6 bases at V and 3 bases at J, leaving 5 bases unmatched. The CDR3, as DNA: TGTGCCAGCACCCTGGCGGGGGAAGAGACCCAGTACTTC. Translation gives CASTLAGEETQYF.

The chain employs TRBV11-2 and TRBJ2-1; 8 nucleotides match TRBD2. CDR3 length equals 16 residues. Trimming cost V 3 bases and J 0 bases; bases outside gene matches: 4. Germline loops: CDR1 SGHAT, CDR2 FQNNGV. In DNA form, the CDR3 reads TGTGCCAGCAGCTTGCGGGGGGACGGCTCCTACAATGAGCAGTTCTTC. The encoded protein is CASSLRGDGSYNEQFF. Supplemented by reference TRBV11-2 and TRBJ2-1, the full variable domain reads EAGVAQSPRYKIIEKRQSVAFWCNPISGHATLYWYQQILGQGPKLLIQFQNNGVVDDSQLPKDRFSAERLKGVDSTLKIQPAKLEDSAVYLCASSLRGDGSYNEQFFGPGTRLTVL.